This TCR beta chain appears in the sequencing data of a study of control samples from healthy donors and cancer patients. Using immunoSEQ multiplex PCR, the repertoire was profiled, and TCRdb retains in-frame clones only, with some absent. The data show about 160,000 clones, about 90% seen once. This receptor was identified in a man in his thirties or forties in good health. The sample was blood.

CDR3 sequence (DNA): TGCGCCAGCAGCCAAGATGGCGGGGGGGAATACAATGAGCAGTTCTTC. Protein sequence: CASSQDGGGEYNEQFF. V is TRBV4-1 and J is TRBJ2-1, with 9 bases matching TRBD2. The CDR3 is 16 residues long. The V and J ends lost 0 bases and 4 bases, in that order; junction bases with no gene match: 4. Germline V gene sequence: CDR1 MGHRA, CDR2 YSYEKL.